The following is a T cell receptor (beta chain) sequence with its context. This clonotype was observed a few times. The specificity of this receptor is unknown. No much larger clone exists at a distance of one base, and base qualities are not known. The entry originates in a study of T-cell reconstitution after alpha-beta-depleted transplantation in children (TCRdb year 2016). Regarding the study in general: Using TCR repertoire profiling, the study quantitatively followed how T-cell immune reconstitution unfolded in children after TCRalphabeta/CD19-depleted allogeneic hematopoietic cell transplantation. The paper as a whole reports these results and caveats: In some patients, the high TCRbeta diversity seen at day 60 was put down to recipient T cells and intrathymic progenitors that had survived conditioning. Over the following months the frequencies of hyperexpanded clones went down, and after one year T-cell counts and TCRbeta diversity were mostly credited to newly produced T cells. The apparently early alphabetaT-cell count recovery about two months after transplant was reportedly dependent on only several hundred rapidly expanded clones derived from non-depleted graft cells.

Libraries were prepared through PCR. The instrument was an Illumina HiSeq 2500. To normalize quantification of the TCRbeta repertoire, the TCR libraries were built with molecular barcoding that relied on unique molecular identifiers. TCRdb trimmed public reads at Q25 via fastp, called clones via MiXCR and kept in-frame beta chains. Each entry merges the rows of one CDR3 protein and shows their most common DNA and genes. For this sample there are about 300,000 distinct CDR3 sequences; over 7.5% appear just once. The top ten constitute approximately 9.6% of the sample. According to the study, the label for this sample's treatment or condition signals: allogeneic hematopoietic cell transplantation with graft depleted of TCRalphabeta T cells and CD19 B cells. TCRalphabeta/CD19-depleted allogeneic hematopoietic cell grafts were given to the transplant recipients, all of whom were children. The sequence was collected from a female patient aged 2-15 years who had a stem cell transplant for Fanconi anemia, so the T cells may come from the graft donor. The source was peripheral blood, collected 360 days after TCRalphabeta/CD19-depleted stem cell transplant.

The DNA sequence is given as TGTGCCAGCAGCTTAGCGCCGGATGTCTCCTACGAGCAGTACTTC. Translation gives CASSLAPDVSYEQYF. The rearranged segments are TRBV11-1 and TRBJ2-7; the D gene remains uncertain. The CDR3 holds 15 amino acids from the cysteine to the phenylalanine. Here the CDR3 DNA is all that survives: 45 bases in frame from base 1. CDR1 and CDR2 are read off the germline V gene (reference sequence) as SGHAT and FQDESV. V and J are truncated by 0 bases and 0 bases respectively, leaving an intervening sequence of 9 bases.